This T cell receptor (beta chain) is drawn from a study of radiotherapy plus CTLA-4 blockade in lung cancer. Overall study context: Objective responses were recorded in roughly 20% of patients, with disease control recorded in 25% to 40%.

On this clone: The antigen remains unidentified.

CDR3 length: 15 residues. V lost 0 bases, J lost 5 bases, and 13 bases lay in between. Germline-derived CDR1 and CDR2 are MNHEY and SVGAGI. Measured with immunoSEQ multiplex PCR; TCRdb has only the in-frame clones, and not every one. Here the sample spans under 65,000 clones, 70% to 85% being singletons. Study-wide points: Early clonal dynamics of blood T cells, together with interferon-beta, were reported as the best response predictor. Blood saw expansion of tumor-derived TCR clones after radiotherapy plus ipilimumab.

Focal radiation and CTLA-4 blockade (ipilimumab) were tested in chemo-refractory metastatic non-small-cell lung cancer patients. The origin of this receptor is a human donor with non-small cell lung cancer whose response to radiotherapy plus ipilimumab could not be evaluated. The sequencing used peripheral blood, collected from a patient treated with radiotherapy plus ipilimumab. The gene calls are TRBV6-5 and TRBJ1-1; D ambiguous. CDR3 in amino acids: CASSYSMEGTTEAFF. CDR3 nucleotides: TGTGCCAGCAGTTACTCGATGGAGGGAACGACTGAAGCTTTCTTT.